This TCR beta chain appears in the sequencing data of a study of early T cells in non-severe SARS-CoV-2 infection. Study at large: Sequencing of unsorted whole blood was done on bulk RNA, leaving chains unpaired.

This clonotype was picked up a small number of times. Attachment of unique molecular identifiers to individual cDNA molecules was performed. TCRdb used MiXCR to reprocess the 5' RACE reads, holding one entry per CDR3 protein. The data show about 50,000 distinct CDR3 sequences, roughly 8.8% seen once. The V gene's germline CDR1 is SGHNT and CDR2 YYREEE (reference sequence). The CDR3 is made up of 14 amino acids. Trimming cost V 2 bases and J 7 bases, with 13 bases left between them. What was sequenced was whole blood. The receptor's source is an adult who was a healthcare worker with PCR-confirmed SARS-CoV-2 infection or an uninfected control (not recorded which). The rearrangement uses TRBV5-4 and TRBJ1-5; D is possibly TRBD1 (5 bases). The CDR3 is CASSLIGRDQPQHF. CDR3 sequence (DNA): TGTGCCAGCAGCTTAATCGGGAGGGACCAGCCCCAGCATTTT.